This T cell receptor beta chain was profiled in a study of T cell changes during pregnancy in multiple sclerosis. Trimming removed 5 bases from V and 2 bases from J; junction bases left unmatched: 5. The CDR3 is 15 amino acids. The germline CDR1 and CDR2 sequences are MNHEY and SVGAGI. TCRdb keeps only in-frame clones here, not all; method: immunoSEQ multiplex PCR. This sample has about 36,000 clones, with approximately 90% found just once. This sample comprised CD8+ T cells from peripheral blood mononuclear cells, obtained in the third trimester of pregnancy. The J gene is TRBJ2-7, the V gene TRBV6-5, with 11 bases that match TRBD2. The source is a female donor with multiple sclerosis, enrolled in a pregnancy study. The CDR3 bases are TGTGCCAGCAGTCATCAGACTAGCGGGACCTACGAGCAGTACTTC. Amino acid sequence: CASSHQTSGTYEQYF.